The 22 T cell receptor beta chains below come from one sample, sequenced in a study of CD8 T cells in ankylosing spondylitis. Each CDR3 protein is one row after TCRdb ran MiXCR on the 5' RACE reads. The sample contains tens of thousands of distinct CDR3 sequences, approximately 2.6% of which appear only once. The sample consisted of blood, either unsorted or a sorted T cell fraction (not recorded which). The receptors come from a male donor with ankylosing spondylitis or in good health (not recorded which).

This clonotype has a count of ten or more. This chain links TRBV9 with TRBJ2-5; 8 positions agree with TRBD1. This CDR3 spans 16 amino acids. V shed 2 bases, J shed 4 bases, and the junction held 10 bases outside the gene matches. Germline-derived CDR1 and CDR2 are SGDLS and YYNGEE. The CDR3 is CASSVDGQGFGETQYF. The CDR3 nucleotides read TGTGCCAGCAGCGTGGACGGACAGGGCTTTGGAGAGACCCAGTACTTC.

This clonotype has ten or more counts. V is TRBV9 and J is TRBJ2-1; 8 nucleotides agree with TRBD2. In germline, CDR1 is SGDLS, CDR2 YYNGEE. V trimming: 0 bases; J trimming: 5 bases; junction bases outside the gene matches: 4. This CDR3 has 15 amino acids. The DNA of the CDR3 is TGTGCCAGCAGCGTAGGACTAGCGTCCAACAATGAGCAGTTCTTC. Amino acids: CASSVGLASNNEQFF.

This chain connects TRBV9 to TRBJ2-3, with unresolved D. This CDR3 comprises 13 residues. Trimming removed 0 bases from V and 7 bases from J, with 9 bases in between. From germline, CDR1 is SGDLS and CDR2 YYNGEE. CDR3 sequence (DNA): TGTGCCAGCAGCGTAGTGGAGCTTCATACGCAGTATTTT. This encodes CASSVVELHTQYF.

There are many counts of this clonotype. The chain joins TRBV9 to TRBJ1-5; tentatively, D is TRBD1 (6 bases). This CDR3 spans 15 amino acids. The V end lost 0 bases, the J end lost 2 bases, and 9 bases lay between the germline ends. The V gene's germline CDR1 is SGDLS and CDR2 YYNGEE. The CDR3 DNA reads as TGTGCCAGCAGCGTAGGACCAGGGGGCAATCAGCCCCAGCATTTT. The encoded protein is CASSVGPGGNQPQHF. The whole variable domain, filled in from reference TRBV9 and TRBJ1-5, reads DSGVTQTPKHLITATGQRVTLRCSPRSGDLSVYWYQQSLDQGLQFLIQYYNGEERAKGNILERFSAQQFPDLHSELNLSSLELGDSALYFCASSVGPGGNQPQHFGDGTRLSIL.

Many counts were recorded for this clonotype. This chain connects TRBV9 to TRBJ2-3; D gene uncertain. Germline CDR1 and CDR2: SGDLS and YYNGEE. This CDR3 is 17 amino acids long. Between the trimmed V and J ends, which lost 4 bases and 6 bases, there was a span of 24 bases. This CDR3 is CASSQDGQAYTADTQYF. Written as DNA, the CDR3 is TGTGCCAGCAGCCAAGACGGGCAGGCCTACACGGCCGATACGCAGTATTTT.

This clonotype showed up many times. This rearrangement joins TRBV9 to TRBJ2-3; D possibly corresponds to TRBD2 (6 bases). V lost 0 bases to trimming and J lost 7 bases, with 12 bases between them. CDR3 length: 14 residues. The V gene's germline CDR1 is SGDLS and CDR2 YYNGEE. CDR3 coding DNA: TGTGCCAGCAGCGTAGGTTTAGGAGGGCATACGCAGTATTTT. As protein: CASSVGLGGHTQYF.

In its sample, this clonotype was seen many times. The V and J genes are TRBV9 and TRBJ2-2, with TRBD2 matching over 11 bases. With V trimmed by 3 bases and J by 5 bases, 6 bases remained unmatched. The CDR3 loop spans 16 amino acids. CDR1 and CDR2 from the germline V gene are SGDLS and YYNGEE. The CDR3 region has the DNA TGTGCCAGCAGCGCCTCTAGCGGGAGGCGGACCGGGGAGCTGTTTTTT. Protein product: CASSASSGRRTGELFF.

This clonotype was seen more than once but under ten times. The rearrangement links TRBV9 to TRBJ2-5; D not resolved. This CDR3 is 13 amino acids long. Germline loops: CDR1 SGDLS, CDR2 YYNGEE. Trimming cost V 1 base and J 5 bases, with 9 bases left between them. The CDR3 here is CASSVNIAETQYF. For the CDR3, the DNA is TGTGCCAGCAGCGTAAATATTGCGGAGACCCAGTACTTC.

The chain is built from TRBV9 and TRBJ1-2; D remains ambiguous. The germline CDR1 and CDR2 sequences are SGDLS and YYNGEE. The CDR3 loop spans 14 amino acids. Trimming stripped 0 bases from V and 6 bases from J, with 12 bases between. The chain's CDR3 is CASSVGARLDGYTF. The CDR3, as DNA: TGTGCCAGCAGCGTAGGGGCCCGGCTGGATGGCTACACCTTC.

This clonotype has at least ten counts. V and J are TRBV9 and TRBJ2-7, with 10 bases aligning to TRBD2. CDR1 SGDLS and CDR2 YYNGEE come from the germline V gene. The CDR3 is made up of 15 amino acids. V was clipped by 3 bases and J by 7 bases; unmatched bases: 10. The CDR3 loop is CASSASSGSSSEQYF. CDR3 nucleotides: TGTGCCAGCAGCGCTTCTAGCGGGAGTTCTTCAGAGCAGTACTTC.

The table lists this clonotype with many counts. The chain links TRBV9 to TRBJ2-5; D is undetermined. Germline loops: CDR1 SGDLS, CDR2 YYNGEE. The V gene lost 0 bases and the J gene lost 5 bases, with 8 bases spanning the gap. The CDR3 totals 13 residues. The CDR3 is CASSVGSGETQYF. The CDR3 DNA reads TGTGCCAGCAGCGTAGGGTCTGGGGAGACCCAGTACTTC.

This clonotype was detected ten times or more. The chain has TRBV9 and TRBJ2-3; 9 nucleotides align to TRBD2. The J segment lost 2 bases and the V segment lost 3 bases, leaving 4 bases of the junction unmatched. The CDR3 sequence is 15 residues long. The germline V gene has CDR1 SGDLS and CDR2 YYNGEE. Here the CDR3 reads CASSATSGFTDTQYF. The CDR3 DNA sequence: TGTGCCAGCAGCGCCACTAGCGGGTTCACAGATACGCAGTATTTT.

At least ten counts were recorded for this clonotype. This chain links TRBV9 with TRBJ2-6; D is perhaps TRBD2 (5 bases). The CDR3 has 15 residues. Germline values: CDR1 SGDLS, CDR2 YYNGEE. Trimming removed 4 bases from V and 4 bases from J, with 12 bases in between. CDR3 in DNA: TGTGCCAGCAGCCTTCGGGGAGACGGGGCCAACGTCCTGACTTTC. This sequence encodes CASSLRGDGANVLTF.

This clonotype was counted many times. The CDR3 sequence is CASSVSTGPSARGELFF. The CDR3 DNA reads as TGTGCCAGCAGCGTGTCCACAGGCCCTTCGGCCCGTGGGGAGCTGTTTTTT. The chain employs TRBV9 and TRBJ2-2; maybe TRBD1 (5 bases). Germline V gives CDR1 SGDLS, CDR2 YYNGEE. V dropped 2 bases and J dropped 8 bases, with 22 bases sitting between them. The CDR3 sequence is 17 residues long. The variable domain in full, with the rest retrieved from reference TRBV9 and TRBJ2-2, is DSGVTQTPKHLITATGQRVTLRCSPRSGDLSVYWYQQSLDQGLQFLIQYYNGEERAKGNILERFSAQQFPDLHSELNLSSLELGDSALYFCASSVSTGPSARGELFFGEGSRLTVL.

This clonotype was recorded at least ten times. The V gene is TRBV9, the J gene TRBJ1-1; a weak D match, TRBD1 (6 bases). The CDR3 totals 15 residues. V was pared by 3 bases and J by 4 bases, with 16 bases between. The germline CDR1 and CDR2 sequences are SGDLS and YYNGEE. CDR3 region: CASSATGRASTEAFF. DNA for the CDR3: TGTGCCAGCAGCGCAACAGGGAGGGCCAGCACTGAAGCTTTCTTT.

This chain joins TRBV9 and TRBJ2-7; D may be TRBD1 (5 bases). The CDR3 extends over 17 amino acids. Germline V gene sequence: CDR1 SGDLS, CDR2 YYNGEE. The V gene lost 0 bases and the J gene lost 6 bases, with 22 bases spanning the gap. The CDR3 loop is CASSVADGRQGSGEQYF. CDR3 nucleotide sequence: TGTGCCAGCAGCGTAGCCGACGGCCGGCAGGGTAGTGGCGAGCAGTACTTC.

This clonotype was observed at least ten times. The rearrangement uses TRBV9 and TRBJ2-1; 7 bases line up with TRBD2. After removal of 3 bases from V and 6 bases from J, the junction contained 6 bases not matched to a gene. Germline CDR1 is SGDLS and CDR2 is YYNGEE. CDR3 length: 14 residues. CDR3: CASSELAVSNEQFF. The CDR3 DNA sequence: TGTGCCAGCAGCGAGCTAGCGGTGTCCAATGAGCAGTTCTTC.

This clonotype was recorded at least ten times. Written as DNA, the CDR3 is TGTGCCAGCAACGAAGCGGGAGGGAACTACGAGCAGTACTTC. It codes for CASNEAGGNYEQYF. This chain connects TRBV9 to TRBJ2-7, with 10 bases matching TRBD2. The germline V gene has CDR1 SGDLS and CDR2 YYNGEE. J lost 3 bases, V lost 6 bases, and 6 bases had no gene match. This CDR3 region has 14 residues.

In this sample, this clonotype turned up many times. V is TRBV9 and J is TRBJ2-3; 8 bases line up with TRBD1. Germline CDR1 SGDLS, CDR2 YYNGEE. This CDR3 spans 16 amino acids. The V and J ends lost 5 bases and 4 bases, in that order; junction bases with no gene match: 12. The DNA of the CDR3 is TGTGCCAGCAGTTATACCATTAACAGGGGGGCAGATACGCAGTATTTT. This translates into CASSYTINRGADTQYF.

This clonotype was counted ten times or more. The J gene is TRBJ2-5, the V gene TRBV9; D is unclear. V was clipped by 0 bases and J by 5 bases, with 14 bases between them. Germline V lookup: CDR1 SGDLS, CDR2 YYNGEE. The CDR3 extends over 15 amino acids. CDR3 protein: CASSVGGIGRETQYF. Written as DNA, the CDR3 is TGTGCCAGCAGCGTAGGAGGTATTGGGCGGGAGACCCAGTACTTC.

Many counts were recorded for this clonotype. The gene calls are TRBV9 and TRBJ2-5, with D possibly being TRBD1 (6 bases). Germline lookup yields CDR1 SGDLS and CDR2 YYNGEE. V was shortened by 0 bases and J by 7 bases, with 16 bases between the two germline ends. The CDR3 is 15 amino acids. The CDR3 DNA is TGTGCCAGCAGCGTAGATCAGGGGCCATTCGGGACCCAGTACTTC. It codes for CASSVDQGPFGTQYF.

In this sample, this clonotype turned up many times. The chain uses TRBV9 and TRBJ2-1; 7 nucleotides align to TRBD1. Trimming removed 0 bases from V and 2 bases from J; junction bases left unmatched: 5. The germline V gene encodes CDR1 SGDLS and CDR2 YYNGEE. The CDR3 contains 16 residues. The CDR3 spells CASSVAGTAPYNEQFF. CDR3 nucleotides: TGTGCCAGCAGCGTAGCCGGGACAGCGCCCTACAATGAGCAGTTCTTC. Using reference TRBV9 and TRBJ2-1 for the parts outside the CDR3, the full variable domain is DSGVTQTPKHLITATGQRVTLRCSPRSGDLSVYWYQQSLDQGLQFLIQYYNGEERAKGNILERFSAQQFPDLHSELNLSSLELGDSALYFCASSVAGTAPYNEQFFGPGTRLTVL.